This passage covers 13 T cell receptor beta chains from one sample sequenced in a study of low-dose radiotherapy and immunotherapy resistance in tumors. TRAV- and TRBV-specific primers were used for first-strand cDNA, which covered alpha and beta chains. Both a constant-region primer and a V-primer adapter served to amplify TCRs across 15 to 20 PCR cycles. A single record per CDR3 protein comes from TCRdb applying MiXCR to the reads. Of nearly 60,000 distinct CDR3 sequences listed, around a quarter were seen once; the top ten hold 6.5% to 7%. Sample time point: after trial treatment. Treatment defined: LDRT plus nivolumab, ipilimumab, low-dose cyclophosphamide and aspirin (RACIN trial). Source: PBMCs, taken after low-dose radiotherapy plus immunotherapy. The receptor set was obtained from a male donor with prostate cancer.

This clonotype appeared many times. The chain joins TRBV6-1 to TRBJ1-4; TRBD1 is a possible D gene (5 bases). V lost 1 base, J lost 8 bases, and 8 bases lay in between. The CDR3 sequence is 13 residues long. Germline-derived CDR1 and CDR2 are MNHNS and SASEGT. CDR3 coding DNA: TGTGCCAGCAGTGAAGGCAGGGCGGAAAAACTGTTTTTT. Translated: CASSEGRAEKLFF.

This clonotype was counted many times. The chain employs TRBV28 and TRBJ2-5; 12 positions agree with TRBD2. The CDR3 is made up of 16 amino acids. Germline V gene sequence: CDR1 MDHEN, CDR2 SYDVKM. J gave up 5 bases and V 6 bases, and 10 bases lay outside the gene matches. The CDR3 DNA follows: TGTGCCAGCAGAACCACTAGCGGGGGGAGTAGGGAGACCCAGTACTTC. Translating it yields CASRTTSGGSRETQYF.

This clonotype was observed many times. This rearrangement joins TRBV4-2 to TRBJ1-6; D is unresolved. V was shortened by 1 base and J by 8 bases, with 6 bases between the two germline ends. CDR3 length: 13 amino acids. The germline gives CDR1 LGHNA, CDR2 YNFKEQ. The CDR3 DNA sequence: TGTGCCAGCAGCCAAGCTCTGGATTCACCCCTCCACTTT. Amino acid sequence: CASSQALDSPLHF.

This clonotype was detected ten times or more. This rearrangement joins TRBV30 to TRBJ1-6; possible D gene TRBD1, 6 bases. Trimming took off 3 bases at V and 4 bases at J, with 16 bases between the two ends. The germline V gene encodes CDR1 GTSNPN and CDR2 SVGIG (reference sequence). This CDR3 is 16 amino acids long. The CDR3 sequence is CAWRSGAGAYNSPLHF. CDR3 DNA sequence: TGTGCCTGGAGGAGTGGTGCAGGGGCGTATAATTCACCCCTCCACTTT.

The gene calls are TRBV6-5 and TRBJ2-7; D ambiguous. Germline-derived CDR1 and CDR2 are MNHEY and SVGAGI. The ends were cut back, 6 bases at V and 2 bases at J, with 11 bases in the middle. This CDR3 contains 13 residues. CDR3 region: CASRILSTYEQYF. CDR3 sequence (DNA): TGTGCCAGCAGAATCCTGAGTACCTACGAGCAGTACTTC.

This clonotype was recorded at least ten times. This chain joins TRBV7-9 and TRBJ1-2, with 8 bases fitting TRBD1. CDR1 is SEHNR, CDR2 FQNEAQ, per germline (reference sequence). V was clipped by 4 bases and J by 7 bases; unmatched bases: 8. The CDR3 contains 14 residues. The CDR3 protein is CASSSGQGERGYTF. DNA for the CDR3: TGTGCCAGCAGCTCAGGACAGGGTGAACGTGGCTACACCTTC.

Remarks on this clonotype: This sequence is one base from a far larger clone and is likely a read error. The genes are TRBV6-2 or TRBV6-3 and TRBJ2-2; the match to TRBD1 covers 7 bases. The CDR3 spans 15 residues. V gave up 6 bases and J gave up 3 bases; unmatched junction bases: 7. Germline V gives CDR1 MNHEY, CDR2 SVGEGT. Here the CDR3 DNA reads TGTGCCAGCAGGCAACCGGGACAGTACACCGGGGAGCTGTTTTTT. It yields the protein CASRQPGQYTGELFF.

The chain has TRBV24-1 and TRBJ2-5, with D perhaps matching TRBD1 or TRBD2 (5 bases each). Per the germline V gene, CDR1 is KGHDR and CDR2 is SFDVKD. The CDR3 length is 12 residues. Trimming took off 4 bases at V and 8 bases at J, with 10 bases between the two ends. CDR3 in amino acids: CATSEAGTTQYF. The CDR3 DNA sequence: TGTGCCACCAGTGAAGCCGGGACCACCCAGTACTTC.

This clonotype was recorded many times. CDR3 sequence reads: CASSLFGPNTGELFF. The CDR3 DNA follows: TGCGCCAGCAGCCTGTTTGGCCCGAACACCGGGGAGCTGTTTTTT. The genes are TRBV5-1 and TRBJ2-2; the D is unclear. This CDR3 is 15 amino acids long. Trimming removed 4 bases at V and 0 bases at J, with 10 bases between. Germline loops: CDR1 SGHRS, CDR2 YFSETQ.

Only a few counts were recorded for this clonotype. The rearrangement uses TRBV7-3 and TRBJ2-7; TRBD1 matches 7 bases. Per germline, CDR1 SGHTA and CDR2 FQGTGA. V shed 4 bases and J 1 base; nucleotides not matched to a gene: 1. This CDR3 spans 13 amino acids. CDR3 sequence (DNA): TGTGCCAGCAGCTCGGACAGGTCCTACGAGCAGTACTTC. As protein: CASSSDRSYEQYF.

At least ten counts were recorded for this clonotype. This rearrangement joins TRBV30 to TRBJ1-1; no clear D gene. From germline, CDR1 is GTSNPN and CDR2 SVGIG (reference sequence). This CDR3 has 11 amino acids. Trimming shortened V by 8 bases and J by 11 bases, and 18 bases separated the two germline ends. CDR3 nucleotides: TGTGCCCTACAGACTGGCCGGTGGGCTTTCTTT. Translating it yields CALQTGRWAFF.

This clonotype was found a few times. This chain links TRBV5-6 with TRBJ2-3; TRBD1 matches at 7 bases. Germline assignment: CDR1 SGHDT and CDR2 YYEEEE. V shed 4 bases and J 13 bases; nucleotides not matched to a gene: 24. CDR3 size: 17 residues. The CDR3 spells CASSLGTVAQIRRGKYF. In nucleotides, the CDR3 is TGTGCCAGCAGCCTCGGGACAGTCGCACAGATACGCAGGGGAAAGTATTTT.

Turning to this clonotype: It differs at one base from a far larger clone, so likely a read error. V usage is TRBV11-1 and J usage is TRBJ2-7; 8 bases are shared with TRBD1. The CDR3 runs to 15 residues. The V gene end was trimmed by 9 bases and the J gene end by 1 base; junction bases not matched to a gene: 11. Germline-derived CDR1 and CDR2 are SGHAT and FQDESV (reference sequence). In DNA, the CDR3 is TGTGCCAGAAGCCCAGGTCAGGGGGCATCCTACGAGCAGTACTTC. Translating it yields CARSPGQGASYEQYF.